A selection of T cell receptor beta chains follows, all from one sample in a study of shared clonotypes between healthy human individuals. Method: immunoSEQ multiplex PCR; TCRdb's copy keeps in-frame clones and lacks some. The data show millions of clones, just over 90% seen once. Sample: naive CD4+ T cells from PBMCs. These receptors came from a man in his late teens or twenties in good health. Some clones in this sample may be carry-over from other donors' samples. Both conserved end residues are part of each CDR3. A D gene is named only where the DNA matches it firmly. The listing skips clone size in some rows; elsewhere it reads once, few, many or a size class.

cdr3_aa: CASSSRDPYEQYF
cdr3_nt: TGTGCCAGCAGCTCCCGGGACCCCTACGAGCAGTACTTC
j_call: TRBJ2-7
clone_size: NA
v_call: TRBV5-6
d_call: NA

cdr3_aa: CASSQVGDQPQHF
cdr3_nt: TGTGCCAGCAGCCAAGTTGGGGATCAGCCCCAGCATTTT
j_call: TRBJ1-5
clone_size: NA
v_call: TRBV5-4
d_call: NA

cdr3_aa: CASSGIGVTGELFF
cdr3_nt: TGTGCCAGCAGCGGTATTGGGGTCACCGGGGAGCTGTTTTTT
j_call: TRBJ2-2
clone_size: NA
v_call: TRBV7-9
d_call: NA

cdr3_aa: CANSPGHLNTEAFF
cdr3_nt: TGTGCCAACTCTCCGGGACATTTGAACACTGAAGCTTTCTTT
j_call: TRBJ1-1
clone_size: NA
v_call: TRBV5-4
d_call: NA

cdr3_aa: CASSQWREGLNEQFF
cdr3_nt: TGTGCCAGCAGCCAATGGCGGGAGGGCCTTAATGAGCAGTTCTTC
j_call: TRBJ2-1
clone_size: once
v_call: TRBV11-3
d_call: TRBD2

cdr3_aa: CASSPAGTEAFF
cdr3_nt: TGTGCCAGCTCACCAGCGGGAACTGAAGCTTTCTTT
j_call: TRBJ1-1
clone_size: NA
v_call: TRBV18
d_call: NA

cdr3_aa: CASRQQGAGNTIYF
cdr3_nt: TGTGCCAGCAGACAACAGGGGGCCGGAAACACCATATATTTT
j_call: TRBJ1-3
clone_size: NA
v_call: TRBV6-5
d_call: TRBD1

cdr3_aa: CASSILLERSHNEQFF
cdr3_nt: TGTGCCAGTAGTATCCTCCTAGAAAGGTCACACAATGAGCAGTTCTTC
j_call: TRBJ2-1
clone_size: NA
v_call: TRBV19
d_call: NA

cdr3_aa: CASSLGPGGTGELFF
cdr3_nt: TGTGCCAGCAGCTTAGGCCCAGGAGGGACCGGGGAGCTGTTTTTT
j_call: TRBJ2-2
clone_size: NA
v_call: TRBV5-4
d_call: NA

cdr3_aa: CASSQDRNGYYEQYF
cdr3_nt: TGTGCCAGCAGCCAAGATCGTAACGGATACTACGAGCAGTACTTC
j_call: TRBJ2-7
clone_size: NA
v_call: TRBV4-2
d_call: NA

cdr3_aa: CASSRTSGRAWDTGELFF
cdr3_nt: TGTGCCAGCAGCCGGACTAGCGGGAGGGCATGGGACACCGGGGAGCTGTTTTTT
j_call: TRBJ2-2
clone_size: NA
v_call: TRBV7-3
d_call: TRBD2

cdr3_aa: CASSIGTGNQETQYF
cdr3_nt: TGCGCCAGCAGCATCGGGACAGGTAACCAAGAGACCCAGTACTTC
j_call: TRBJ2-5
clone_size: NA
v_call: TRBV5-1
d_call: TRBD1

cdr3_aa: CASSPLANQPQHF
cdr3_nt: TGTGCCAGCAGCCCCCTAGCGAATCAGCCCCAGCATTTT
j_call: TRBJ1-5
clone_size: NA
v_call: TRBV28
d_call: NA

cdr3_aa: CASSGTGTSGYEQYF
cdr3_nt: TGCGCCAGCAGCGGAACCGGGACTAGCGGATACGAGCAGTACTTC
j_call: TRBJ2-7
clone_size: NA
v_call: TRBV5-1
d_call: TRBD2

cdr3_aa: CASREQRFNQPQHF
cdr3_nt: TGTGCCAGCAGGGAGCAAAGGTTCAATCAGCCCCAGCATTTT
j_call: TRBJ1-5
clone_size: few
v_call: TRBV6-6
d_call: NA

cdr3_aa: CASSAGTGGSGANVLTF
cdr3_nt: TGTGCCAGCAGTGCAGGGACAGGGGGCTCTGGGGCCAACGTCCTGACTTTC
j_call: TRBJ2-6
clone_size: NA
v_call: TRBV25-1
d_call: TRBD1

cdr3_aa: CASSEDGRGKGYTF
cdr3_nt: TGCGCCAGCAGCGAGGACGGCCGGGGCAAGGGCTACACCTTC
j_call: TRBJ1-2
clone_size: NA
v_call: TRBV5-1
d_call: NA

cdr3_aa: CASSLSGTSQSYEQYF
cdr3_nt: TGTGCCAGCAGTTTATCGGGGACTAGCCAATCCTACGAGCAGTACTTC
j_call: TRBJ2-7
clone_size: NA
v_call: TRBV27
d_call: TRBD2

cdr3_aa: CASSRDSFYGYTF
cdr3_nt: TGCGCCAGCAGCCGGGACAGCTTCTATGGCTACACCTTC
j_call: TRBJ1-2
clone_size: NA
v_call: TRBV5-1
d_call: TRBD1

cdr3_aa: CASSLPGAHQETQYF
cdr3_nt: TGTGCCAGCAGCTTGCCAGGGGCCCACCAAGAGACCCAGTACTTC
j_call: TRBJ2-5
clone_size: NA
v_call: TRBV5-6
d_call: NA

cdr3_aa: CASSLGDSNQPQHF
cdr3_nt: TGTGCCAGCAGCTTAGGGGACAGCAATCAGCCCCAGCATTTT
j_call: TRBJ1-5
clone_size: NA
v_call: TRBV7-9
d_call: NA

cdr3_aa: CASRVRLANYGYTF
cdr3_nt: TGTGCCAGCAGGGTGAGGCTAGCTAACTATGGCTACACCTTC
j_call: TRBJ1-2
clone_size: once
v_call: TRBV6-1
d_call: NA

cdr3_aa: CASSSTSYGYTF
cdr3_nt: TGTGCCAGCAGTTCTACCTCCTATGGCTACACCTTC
j_call: TRBJ1-2
clone_size: NA
v_call: TRBV28
d_call: NA

cdr3_aa: CAWSVGLFSGNTIYF
cdr3_nt: TGTGCCTGGAGTGTCGGTTTATTCTCTGGAAACACCATATATTTT
j_call: TRBJ1-3
clone_size: once
v_call: TRBV30
d_call: NA

cdr3_aa: CAISGLAGGPGGELFF
cdr3_nt: TGTGCCATCAGTGGGTTGGCGGGAGGGCCCGGCGGGGAGCTGTTTTTT
j_call: TRBJ2-2
clone_size: NA
v_call: TRBV10-3
d_call: TRBD2

cdr3_aa: CASSKVNRGSGLYGYTF
cdr3_nt: TGTGCCAGCAGCAAAGTAAACAGGGGGTCGGGACTATATGGCTACACCTTC
j_call: TRBJ1-2
clone_size: NA
v_call: TRBV21-1
d_call: NA

cdr3_aa: CASSVTGPRDEQFF
cdr3_nt: TGCGCCAGCAGCGTTACGGGGCCGAGGGATGAGCAGTTCTTC
j_call: TRBJ2-1
clone_size: NA
v_call: TRBV5-1
d_call: NA

cdr3_aa: CASSLGQWINYGYTF
cdr3_nt: TGTGCCAGCAGCTTGGGTCAGTGGATTAACTATGGCTACACCTTC
j_call: TRBJ1-2
clone_size: NA
v_call: TRBV5-8
d_call: NA

cdr3_aa: CASSSHMNTEAFF
cdr3_nt: TGTGCCAGCAGCTCCCACATGAACACTGAGGCTTTCTTT
j_call: TRBJ1-1
clone_size: NA
v_call: TRBV11-2
d_call: NA

cdr3_aa: CASSEWQGAHTEAFF
cdr3_nt: TGCGCCAGCAGTGAATGGCAGGGGGCCCACACTGAAGCTTTCTTT
j_call: TRBJ1-1
clone_size: NA
v_call: TRBV10-2
d_call: TRBD1

cdr3_aa: CASSISVSYNEQFF
cdr3_nt: TGTGCCAGTAGTATTTCGGTCTCCTACAATGAGCAGTTCTTC
j_call: TRBJ2-1
clone_size: NA
v_call: TRBV19
d_call: NA

cdr3_aa: CSATLDNEQFF
cdr3_nt: TGCAGTGCTACTCTAGACAATGAGCAGTTCTTC
j_call: TRBJ2-1
clone_size: NA
v_call: TRBV20-1
d_call: NA

cdr3_aa: CASTRTATNEKLFF
cdr3_nt: TGTGCCAGCACCCGCACTGCAACTAATGAAAAACTGTTTTTT
j_call: TRBJ1-4
clone_size: NA
v_call: TRBV7-2
d_call: NA

cdr3_aa: CASSLGTSGNSYEQYF
cdr3_nt: TGCGCCAGCAGCTTGGGGACTAGCGGGAACTCCTACGAGCAGTACTTC
j_call: TRBJ2-7
clone_size: NA
v_call: TRBV5-1
d_call: TRBD2

cdr3_aa: CASSLLGVQGEQYF
cdr3_nt: TGTGCCAGCAGTCTACTCGGAGTACAGGGGGAGCAGTACTTC
j_call: TRBJ2-7
clone_size: NA
v_call: TRBV6-5
d_call: TRBD1

cdr3_aa: CASSYSKLSYEQYF
cdr3_nt: TGTGCCAGCAGTTACTCGAAACTGTCCTACGAGCAGTACTTC
j_call: TRBJ2-7
clone_size: NA
v_call: TRBV6-5
d_call: NA

cdr3_aa: CASSIRGSGTEAFF
cdr3_nt: TGTGCCAGCAGTATCAGGGGATCAGGCACTGAAGCTTTCTTT
j_call: TRBJ1-1
clone_size: NA
v_call: TRBV2
d_call: NA

cdr3_aa: CASSPVFGQPQHF
cdr3_nt: TGCGCCAGCAGCCCCGTCTTCGGGCAGCCCCAGCATTTT
j_call: TRBJ1-5
clone_size: NA
v_call: TRBV5-1
d_call: NA

cdr3_aa: CASSLAVRGIQPQHF
cdr3_nt: TGTGCCAGCAGTTTGGCAGTACGGGGGATTCAGCCCCAGCATTTT
j_call: TRBJ1-5
clone_size: NA
v_call: TRBV28
d_call: NA

cdr3_aa: CASGEVGANVLTF
cdr3_nt: TGTGCTAGTGGGGAGGTTGGGGCCAACGTCCTGACTTTC
j_call: TRBJ2-6
clone_size: NA
v_call: TRBV12-5
d_call: NA

cdr3_aa: CASTRDRSFSYEQYF
cdr3_nt: TGTGCCAGCACCCGGGACAGGTCATTTTCCTACGAGCAGTACTTC
j_call: TRBJ2-7
clone_size: once
v_call: TRBV28
d_call: TRBD1

cdr3_aa: CASSARVAGNTIYF
cdr3_nt: TGTGCCAGCAGTGCGAGAGTAGCAGGAAACACCATATATTTT
j_call: TRBJ1-3
clone_size: NA
v_call: TRBV2
d_call: NA